The rows below give T cell receptor beta chains drawn from one sample of a study of CD8+ T cells in alopecia areata. TCRdb keeps only in-frame clones here, not all; method: immunoSEQ multiplex PCR. The sample lists 270,000 or so clones, 55% to 70% occurring once. Material: CD4+ T cells sorted from blood, obtained at week 24, from a patient treated with tofacitinib. The receptor set was obtained from a human donor with alopecia areata. CDR3s include the opening cysteine and the closing phenylalanine or tryptophan. D genes are given only for firm matches. Clone size is not always given. Where it is, it says once, few, many or a class for expanded clones.

D	V	J	size	CDR3	DNA
.	TRBV27	TRBJ1-6	.	CASSSRVGNSPLHF	TGTGCCAGCAGTTCCAGGGTCGGTAATTCACCCCTCCACTTT
.	TRBV6-6	TRBJ1-4	few	CASSYRINEKLFF	TGTGCCAGCAGTTACAGGATTAATGAAAAACTGTTTTTT
.	TRBV14	TRBJ1-2	few	CASSQDRGPFRDYGYTF	TGTGCCAGCAGCCAAGATCGGGGTCCCTTCAGGGACTATGGCTACACCTTC
.	TRBV30	TRBJ1-1	.	CAWSHRGPKAWDTEAFF	TGTGCCTGGAGTCACCGGGGGCCGAAAGCATGGGACACTGAAGCTTTCTTT
.	TRBV2	TRBJ2-2	.	CATSGYPGELFF	TGTGCCACCTCAGGGTACCCCGGGGAGCTGTTTTTT
TRBD2	TRBV9	TRBJ2-2	.	CASSPPTSGGTYTGELFF	TGTGCCAGCAGCCCTCCGACTAGCGGGGGGACATACACCGGGGAGCTGTTTTTT
.	TRBV7-9	TRBJ1-1	.	CASSFPYSNTEAFF	TGTGCCAGCAGCTTCCCGTACTCTAACACTGAAGCTTTCTTT
.	TRBV10-3	TRBJ1-5	.	CAISGRGNQPQHF	TGTGCCATCAGTGGTAGGGGAAATCAGCCCCAGCATTTT
TRBD2	TRBV5-1	TRBJ2-5	.	CASSLVVPGLVRGQETQYF	TGCGCCAGCAGCTTGGTCGTCCCGGGACTAGTACGGGGGCAAGAGACCCAGTACTTC
.	TRBV4-1	TRBJ1-5	.	CASSHPAKGTQPQHF	TGCGCCAGCAGCCACCCTGCTAAGGGGACTCAGCCCCAGCATTTT
TRBD1	TRBV5-1	TRBJ2-2	few	CASSLTGGTGELFF	TGCGCCAGCAGCCTTACAGGGGGCACCGGGGAGCTGTTTTTT
.	TRBV27	TRBJ2-2	.	CASSPYRANTGELFF	TGTGCCAGCAGTCCCTATAGAGCGAACACCGGGGAGCTGTTTTTT
TRBD1	TRBV7-2	TRBJ1-1	.	CASSPNRQGAAFF	TGTGCCAGCAGCCCTAATCGACAGGGTGCGGCTTTCTTT
.	TRBV29-1	TRBJ2-3	.	CSVEAGTDTQYF	TGCAGCGTTGAGGCAGGGACAGATACGCAGTATTTT
.	TRBV11-2	TRBJ2-3	.	CASSSDRTDTQYF	TGTGCCAGCAGCTCGGACCGCACAGATACGCAGTATTTT
.	TRBV5-1	TRBJ2-7	.	CASSEYSEQYF	TGCGCCAGCAGCGAATATTCCGAGCAGTACTTC
.	TRBV30	TRBJ1-2	.	CAWSVGGLFSGYTF	TGTGCCTGGAGTGTAGGAGGGTTGTTCTCTGGCTACACCTTC
.	TRBV19	TRBJ1-4	.	CASSILGSEKLFF	TGTGCCAGTAGTATTTTGGGGAGTGAAAAACTGTTTTTT
TRBD2	TRBV2	TRBJ2-3	.	CASSRLAGGQDTQYF	TGTGCCAGCAGTAGACTAGCGGGGGGCCAAGATACGCAGTATTTT
TRBD1	TRBV23-1	TRBJ2-3	.	CASWYRGLTDTQYF	TGCGCCAGCTGGTACAGGGGGCTCACAGATACGCAGTATTTT
.	TRBV6-1	TRBJ1-1	few	CASRGPGATEAFF	TGTGCCAGCAGGGGCCCGGGGGCCACTGAAGCTTTCTTT
TRBD2	TRBV7-3	TRBJ2-3	.	CASSSMRGGRRDTQYF	TGTGCCAGCAGCTCGATGCGGGGGGGCCGTAGAGATACGCAGTATTTT
TRBD1	TRBV7-9	TRBJ1-6	.	CASSPTGRSIGSPLHF	TGTGCCAGCAGCCCGACAGGGAGAAGTATCGGTTCACCCCTCCACTTT